The rows below give T cell receptor beta chains drawn from one sample of a study of cytomegalovirus exposure and HLA in healthy donors. Data came from immunoSEQ multiplex PCR; TCRdb stores just in-frame clones and leaves some out. Of 80,000 to 100,000 clones listed, 87% are singletons. Specimen: PBMCs. Receptors originate from a woman aged 25-40 years in good health and CMV-seronegative. Each CDR3 is given with its conserved first and last residue. Fields, in order: clone size, D gene, V gene, J gene, CDR3 DNA, CDR3 protein. A D gene is named only where the DNA matches it firmly. Rows may omit the clone size; those that give it use once, few, many or a size class.

NA	NA	TRBV7-2	TRBJ2-2	TGTGCCAGCAGCTGGGGACTTTCCGGGGAGCTGTTTTTT	CASSWGLSGELFF
NA	NA	TRBV9	TRBJ2-7	TGTGCCAGCAGCGCCCCCGGGGGTAACTACGAGCAGTACTTC	CASSAPGGNYEQYF
NA	NA	TRBV7-3	TRBJ1-5	TGTGCCAGCAGCAGGCCCAGAGCGGACGGAGGAAGTGGGCCCCAGCATTTT	CASSRPRADGGSGPQHF
NA	TRBD1	TRBV19	TRBJ2-3	TGTGCCAGTAGTACCAACAGGGACAGCTACACAGATACGCAGTATTTT	CASSTNRDSYTDTQYF
NA	NA	TRBV28	TRBJ2-6	TGTGCCAGTACCACACAGGGATGGCGGCCACACGTCCTGACTTTC	CASTTQGWRPHVLTF
NA	TRBD1	TRBV28	TRBJ1-2	TGTGCCAGCACCACAGGACAGGGCAACTATGGCTACACCTTC	CASTTGQGNYGYTF
NA	NA	TRBV6-6	TRBJ2-7	TGTGCCAGCAAAGCTAGGCAGCAAACCATATACTTC	CASKARQQTIYF
NA	NA	TRBV13	TRBJ2-7	TGTGCCAGCAGCCCCACGCGGGGCAAGTCCTACGAGCAGTACTTC	CASSPTRGKSYEQYF
NA	TRBD2	TRBV5-1	TRBJ2-3	TGCGCCAGCAGTTTGGGACTAGCAAGCACAGATACGCAGTATTTT	CASSLGLASTDTQYF
NA	NA	TRBV6-6	TRBJ2-3	TGTGCCAGCAGTTACTCGAGCCAGGGGGGTACAGATACGCAGTATTTT	CASSYSSQGGTDTQYF
NA	NA	TRBV7-9	TRBJ2-5	TGTGCCAGCAGCTTAGGAAGCCTGGGCCGCGGAGGGCAAGAGACCCAGTACTTC	CASSLGSLGRGGQETQYF
NA	NA	TRBV6-5	TRBJ2-3	TGTGCCAGCAGCCGACAGGCCATGCAGTATTTT	CASSRQAMQYF
few	NA	TRBV2	TRBJ2-1	TGTGCCAGCAGTGGGGGGCCACACTCCTACAATGAGCAGTTCTTC	CASSGGPHSYNEQFF
NA	TRBD2	TRBV7-9	TRBJ2-1	TGTGCCAGCAGCTTAGTGGCGGGAGGGCACAATGAGCAGTTCTTC	CASSLVAGGHNEQFF
NA	NA	TRBV4-3	TRBJ1-4	TGCGCCAGCAGCCAAGATTTTGGGGCGCAAACTAATGAAAAACTGTTTTTT	CASSQDFGAQTNEKLFF
NA	TRBD1	TRBV27	TRBJ2-5	TGTGCCAGTAAATACGCAGGGGGCGTAATGGAGACCCAGTACTTC	CASKYAGGVMETQYF
NA	TRBD1	TRBV18	TRBJ2-7	TGTGCCAGCTCACTCGACAGGGACGAGCAGTACTTC	CASSLDRDEQYF
NA	TRBD1	TRBV28	TRBJ1-5	TGTGCCAGCAGTTCCGGGACAGGGGGCTCGGTGAGCAATCAGCCCCAGCATTTT	CASSSGTGGSVSNQPQHF
NA	TRBD1	TRBV7-2	TRBJ2-1	TGTGCCAGCAGCGAAGATACCGGGACAGGGTTGAATGAGCAGTTCTTC	CASSEDTGTGLNEQFF
NA	NA	TRBV19	TRBJ1-5	TGTGCCAGTAGTACCTGGGCCGCTGGGAGCAATCAGCCCCAGCATTTT	CASSTWAAGSNQPQHF
NA	NA	TRBV5-1	TRBJ1-3	TGCGCCAGCAGCTTAGTATGGGGGACACGAAAGTCTGGAAACACCATATATTTT	CASSLVWGTRKSGNTIYF
NA	NA	TRBV5-4	TRBJ2-1	TGTGCCAGCAGCTTGGGCGGCAAAACCTACAATGAGCAGTTCTTC	CASSLGGKTYNEQFF
NA	TRBD1	TRBV2	TRBJ1-6	TGTGCCAGCAGTCCCATCTGGGCAGGGGGCAACAATTCACCCCTCCACTTT	CASSPIWAGGNNSPLHF
NA	TRBD2	TRBV7-2	TRBJ2-3	TGTGCCAGCAGCTTAGGACCGGGAGGGGGGACAGATACGCAGTATTTT	CASSLGPGGGTDTQYF
NA	NA	TRBV28	TRBJ1-1	TGTGCCAGCAGTTTCCACGGACAGCATGAAGCTTTCTTT	CASSFHGQHEAFF
NA	TRBD2	TRBV9	TRBJ2-7	TGTGCCAGCAGCGAACTTGCGGGAGACTACGAGCAGTACTTC	CASSELAGDYEQYF
NA	TRBD1	TRBV7-9	TRBJ2-5	TGTGCCAGCAGCCCTGGGACAGGGTTGGGCCGCAATCGTCAAGAGACCCAGTACTTC	CASSPGTGLGRNRQETQYF
NA	NA	TRBV7-3	TRBJ2-1	TGTGCCAGCAGCTTTCCTAGTAGGGAGCAGTTCTTC	CASSFPSREQFF
NA	TRBD2	TRBV6-1	TRBJ2-5	TGTGCCAGCAAGACTAGCGGGAGCGAGACCCAGTACTTC	CASKTSGSETQYF
NA	TRBD2	TRBV15	TRBJ2-1	TGTGCCACCAGCATTTGGTCGACTAGCGGGAGGCGGAATGAGCAGTTCTTC	CATSIWSTSGRRNEQFF
NA	TRBD2	TRBV15	TRBJ2-7	TGTGCCACCAGCAGAGGACTAGCGGCACCGCAGTACTTC	CATSRGLAAPQYF
NA	NA	TRBV29-1	TRBJ1-2	TGCAGCGCCCTTGAGGGCAAGAAAGACTATGGCTACACCTTC	CSALEGKKDYGYTF
NA	TRBD1	TRBV19	TRBJ2-5	TGTGCCAGTAGTATAAGGGGGACAGGGTCTAAACAAGAGACCCAGTACTTC	CASSIRGTGSKQETQYF
NA	TRBD2	TRBV11-3	TRBJ2-2	TGTGCCAGCAGCTTAGCGTTAGCGGGGGCTGGAACCGGGGAGCTGTTTTTT	CASSLALAGAGTGELFF
few	TRBD1	TRBV2	TRBJ2-7	TGTGCCAGCACCCGGACAGGGGACCACGAGCAGTACTTC	CASTRTGDHEQYF
NA	TRBD2	TRBV7-9	TRBJ2-3	TGTGCCAGCAGCTTAGAAGCGGGACGCACAGATACGCAGTATTTT	CASSLEAGRTDTQYF
NA	TRBD2	TRBV9	TRBJ2-7	TGTGCCAGCAGCGCCGAGACTAGCGGGGGTGAGCAGTACTTC	CASSAETSGGEQYF
NA	NA	TRBV5-6	TRBJ1-6	TGTGCCAGCAGCGCCTTTGGCGGGAGGAGCTCCTATAATTCACCCCTCCACTTT	CASSAFGGRSSYNSPLHF
NA	TRBD2	TRBV28	TRBJ2-7	TGTTACGGGGGGGGCCCGGACGAGCAGTACTTC	CYGGGPDEQYF
NA	TRBD1	TRBV11-2	TRBJ2-7	TGTGCCAGCAGCTTAGGGGACAGACCCTACGAGCAGTACTTC	CASSLGDRPYEQYF
NA	TRBD2	TRBV7-3	TRBJ2-3	TGTGCCAGCAGCCCCATGGGGGGGGACCTAGGTACGCAGTATTTT	CASSPMGGDLGTQYF
NA	NA	TRBV27	TRBJ1-2	TGTGCCAGCAGTTTCGACATCTCCTTTTATGGCTACACCTTC	CASSFDISFYGYTF
NA	TRBD1	TRBV5-4	TRBJ2-1	TGTGCCAGCAGCTACCGACAGGGGGCGAGTAATGAGCAGTTCTTC	CASSYRQGASNEQFF
NA	NA	TRBV10-3	TRBJ2-7	TGTGCCATCGGGCCCTCCTACGAGCAGTACTTC	CAIGPSYEQYF
NA	TRBD2	TRBV27	TRBJ2-7	TGTGCCAGCAGTCCCTCCGGGGGGGACCACGAGCAGTACTTC	CASSPSGGDHEQYF
NA	NA	TRBV2	TRBJ1-5	TGTGCCAGCAGTGAGTTACAGAAGGATCAGCCCCAGCATTTT	CASSELQKDQPQHF
once	NA	TRBV7-2	TRBJ2-7	TGTGCCAGCAGCTTAGTGCCAACATCCTACGAGCAGTACTTC	CASSLVPTSYEQYF
NA	NA	TRBV29-1	TRBJ2-3	TGCAGCGTTGAAGTACTAGGACAGATCACAGATACGCAGTATTTT	CSVEVLGQITDTQYF
NA	NA	TRBV11-2	TRBJ1-1	TGTGCCAGCAGCTTCGCGGAAAACACTGAAGCTTTCTTT	CASSFAENTEAFF
NA	TRBD2	TRBV6-1	TRBJ2-2	TGTGCCAGCAGCTTAGCGGGGGGCCGGGCCGGGGAGCTGTTTTTT	CASSLAGGRAGELFF
NA	TRBD2	TRBV11-1	TRBJ2-3	TGTGCCAGCAGCATACTAGCGGGGGACACAGATACGCAGTATTTT	CASSILAGDTDTQYF
NA	NA	TRBV28	TRBJ2-7	TGTGCCAGCAGTTCAACCCCCGCCGGCTACGAGCAGTACTTC	CASSSTPAGYEQYF
NA	TRBD1	TRBV6-5	TRBJ1-2	TGTGCCAGCAGTTACGGGGACAGGACACACTACACCTTC	CASSYGDRTHYTF
NA	NA	TRBV7-2	TRBJ2-1	TGTGCCAGCAGCTTATTGGGGCGAGAGTTCTTC	CASSLLGREFF
NA	TRBD2	TRBV7-9	TRBJ2-7	TGTGCCAGCAGCTTAGTTAGGGAGGGCCAATACGAGCAGTACTTC	CASSLVREGQYEQYF
NA	NA	TRBV5-6	TRBJ2-5	TGTGCCAGCAGCTCAACCAGGGAGGCCGAGACCCAGTACTTC	CASSSTREAETQYF
NA	TRBD2	TRBV15	TRBJ2-7	TGTGCCACCAGCAGAGTACTAGCGGCGTCCTACGAGCAGTACTTC	CATSRVLAASYEQYF
NA	TRBD2	TRBV5-6	TRBJ2-7	TGTGCCAGCGCCGCGGGGGTCTCCTACGAGCAGTACTTC	CASAAGVSYEQYF
few	TRBD1	TRBV12-5	TRBJ1-6	TGTGCTAGTGGTATCTCCAGACAGGGCACCTATAATTCACCCCTCCACTTT	CASGISRQGTYNSPLHF